The 20 T cell receptor beta chains listed next were all sequenced from one sample in a study of long-term antiretroviral therapy in people with HIV. The run of the v3.0 immunoSEQ assay was at survey level. Generated by immunoSEQ multiplex PCR, the TCRdb table keeps only in-frame clones and is missing some. The table has tens of thousands of clones, over 90% seen once. The specimen was unsorted PBMCs, collected around 6.5 years after starting antiretroviral therapy. The receptor source for this set is a woman aged 40 to 50 with HIV.

V and J are TRBV2 and TRBJ1-4, with D hard to call. Trimming shortened V by 5 bases and J by 3 bases, and 7 bases separated the two germline ends. In germline, CDR1 is SNHLY, CDR2 FYNNEI. CDR3 size: 13 residues. The CDR3 loop reads CASSQLANEKLFF. The CDR3 region has the DNA TGTGCCAGCAGTCAACTAGCTAATGAAAAACTGTTTTTT.

This clone was recorded once. V usage is TRBV11-3 and J usage is TRBJ1-1; D is possibly TRBD1 (6 bases). The V and J ends lost 5 bases and 8 bases respectively, with 12 bases between them. Germline V CDR1 and CDR2: SGHNT, YENEEA. This CDR3 is 12 amino acids long. CDR3 in DNA: TGTGCCAGCAGCAAGCGTCAGGGGGAAGCTTTCTTT. This translates into CASSKRQGEAFF.

The J gene is TRBJ1-5, the V gene TRBV10-1, with D possibly TRBD1 on 6 matching bases. The germline V gene encodes CDR1 WNHNN and CDR2 SYGVQD (reference sequence). This CDR3 is built from 15 residues. V lost 0 bases and J 3 bases, leaving 9 bases between the germline ends. The CDR3 reads CASSESQGSNQPQHF. Written as DNA, the CDR3 is TGCGCCAGCAGTGAGTCACAGGGCTCCAATCAGCCCCAGCATTTT.

The V call is TRBV4-1, the J call TRBJ2-7, with 11 bases fitting TRBD2. This CDR3 contains 14 residues. Germline values: CDR1 MGHRA, CDR2 YSYEKL. V was clipped by 5 bases and J by 5 bases; unmatched bases: 5. The DNA for the CDR3 is TGCGCCAGCAGCTATAGCGGGGGGGCCGACGAGCAGTACTTC. This translates into CASSYSGGADEQYF.

The chain is built from TRBV7-2 and TRBJ2-1; 11 bases agree with TRBD1. Per the germline V gene, CDR1 is SGHTA and CDR2 is FQGNSA. J gave up 5 bases and V 5 bases, and 5 bases lay outside the gene matches. CDR3 length: 15 residues. CDR3 sequence: CASSRTGGSHNEQFF. CDR3 in DNA: TGTGCCAGCAGCCGGACAGGGGGCAGCCACAATGAGCAGTTCTTC.

The chain carries TRBV7-2 and TRBJ2-1; 12 bases are a match to TRBD2. CDR1 is SGHTA, CDR2 FQGNSA, per germline. The CDR3 spans 15 residues. V trimming: 5 bases; J trimming: 3 bases; junction bases outside the gene matches: 2. CDR3 in DNA: TGTGCCAGCAGCCGACTAGCGGGGGACTACAATGAGCAGTTCTTC. As protein: CASSRLAGDYNEQFF. Full variable domain (outside the CDR3, taken from reference TRBV7-2 and TRBJ2-1): GAGVSQSPSNKVTEKGKDVELRCDPISGHTALYWYRQSLGQGLEFLIYFQGNSAPDKSGLPSDRFSAERTGGSVSTLTIQRTQQEDSAVYLCASSRLAGDYNEQFFGPGTRLTVL.

V and J are TRBV19 and TRBJ2-1, with D possibly matching TRBD1 (5 bases). This CDR3 has 14 amino acids. The V and J ends lost 8 bases and 5 bases respectively, with 16 bases between them. Germline CDR1 LNHDA, CDR2 SQIVND (reference sequence). The CDR3 DNA reads as TGTGCCAGTGCCGGGCAGGGTTTACACAATGAGCAGTTCTTC. This encodes CASAGQGLHNEQFF.

The rearrangement joins TRBV5-4 to TRBJ2-1; 10 nucleotides align to TRBD2. The CDR3 contains 16 residues. J was trimmed by 7 bases and V by 4 bases; bases with no gene match: 11. From germline, CDR1 is SGHNT and CDR2 YYREEE (reference sequence). This CDR3 reads CASSLNAGLAVNEQFF. The CDR3 DNA reads as TGTGCCAGCAGCCTCAACGCCGGACTAGCGGTGAATGAGCAGTTCTTC.

CDR3 loop: CASTLGETQYF. The DNA for the CDR3 is TGTGCCAGCACCCTCGGGGAGACCCAGTACTTC. V gene TRBV6-6 combines with J gene TRBJ2-5; D unclear. The V end was cut by 7 bases, the J end by 5 bases, with 8 bases between. CDR3 length equals 11 residues. CDR1 and CDR2 (germline): MNHNY, SVGAGI (reference sequence).

The genes are TRBV7-2 and TRBJ1-1, with unresolved D. Between the trimmed V and J ends, which lost 0 bases and 4 bases, there was a span of 9 bases. The CDR3 is 14 amino acids. CDR1 and CDR2 from the germline V gene are SGHTA and FQGNSA. The CDR3 is CASSLAGSGTEAFF. Written as DNA, the CDR3 is TGTGCCAGCAGCTTAGCCGGTTCGGGCACTGAAGCTTTCTTT.

The V gene is TRBV7-9, the J gene TRBJ2-1; 11 bases are shared with TRBD2. Germline CDR1 is SEHNR and CDR2 is FQNEAQ (reference sequence). This CDR3 comprises 15 residues. J was trimmed by 7 bases and V by 3 bases; bases with no gene match: 5. The CDR3, as DNA: TGTGCCAGCAGCTTTGGACTAGCGGGTCAAAATGAGCAGTTCTTC. Its translation: CASSFGLAGQNEQFF.

The chain uses TRBV12-5 and TRBJ2-1; possible D gene TRBD2, 5 bases. Trimming cost V 0 bases and J 8 bases, with 8 bases left between them. Germline V gene sequence: CDR1 LGHNT, CDR2 FRNRAP. There are 13 residues in the CDR3. The CDR3 is CASGLVGSYEQFF. The DNA of the CDR3 is TGTGCTAGTGGTTTGGTAGGGAGCTATGAGCAGTTCTTC.

V usage is TRBV2 and J usage is TRBJ2-3, with D possibly being TRBD1 or TRBD2 (6 bases each). From germline, CDR1 is SNHLY and CDR2 FYNNEI. The CDR3 spans 15 residues. V lost 7 bases, J lost 2 bases, and 16 bases lay in between. The CDR3 bases are TGTGCCAGCAAAATCGCAGGGGAGGACACAGATACGCAGTATTTT. Its protein is CASKIAGEDTDTQYF. Looking up the rest from reference TRBV2 and TRBJ2-3 gives the full variable domain: EPEVTQTPSHQVTQMGQEVILRCVPISNHLYFYWYRQILGQKVEFLVSFYNNEISEKSEIFDDQFSVERPDGSNFTLKIRSTKLEDSAMYFCASKIAGEDTDTQYFGPGTRLTVL.

The chain links TRBV5-1 to TRBJ2-7; TRBD2 matches 7 bases. V was pared by 5 bases and J by 5 bases, with 13 bases of the junction left unmatched. The length of the CDR3 is 15 residues. Germline V gene sequence: CDR1 SGHRS, CDR2 YFSETQ. The CDR3 DNA is TGCGCCAGCAGACTTAAATGGGAGGGTTCCCACGAGCAGTACTTC. This encodes CASRLKWEGSHEQYF.

Relative to its sample, this clone is medium-sized (0.01 to 0.1%). The genes are TRBV9 and TRBJ2-7; D uncertain. V lost 4 bases to trimming and J lost 7 bases, with 18 bases between them. The V gene's germline CDR1 is SGDLS and CDR2 YYNGEE. This CDR3 is built from 14 residues. The DNA of the CDR3 is TGTGCCAGCAGCAAAGGACCCCCCTCGAAAGAGCAGTACTTC. It specifies CASSKGPPSKEQYF. Based on the CDR3 plus reference TRBV9 and TRBJ2-7, the full variable domain is DSGVTQTPKHLITATGQRVTLRCSPRSGDLSVYWYQQSLDQGLQFLIQYYNGEERAKGNILERFSAQQFPDLHSELNLSSLELGDSALYFCASSKGPPSKEQYFGPGTRLTVT.

The chain carries TRBV19 and TRBJ1-1; TRBD1 agrees at 8 bases. Germline CDR1 and CDR2: LNHDA and SQIVND (reference sequence). There are 18 residues in the CDR3. V was pared by 3 bases and J by 0 bases, with 12 bases of the junction left unmatched. CDR3 DNA: TGTGCCAGTAGTATTTATCAGGGGGCCCAAACCTTGAACACTGAAGCTTTCTTT. This codes for CASSIYQGAQTLNTEAFF.

The chain uses TRBV4-3 and TRBJ2-2; 10 nucleotides agree with TRBD1. Germline-derived CDR1 and CDR2 are LGHNA and YSLEER. The junction had 8 bases not matched to a gene; V was cut back by 2 bases and J by 5 bases. The CDR3 has 17 amino acids. CDR3 sequence reads: CASSQPRGQGRTGELFF. In DNA form, the CDR3 reads TGCGCCAGCAGCCAACCTCGGGGACAGGGGAGGACCGGGGAGCTGTTTTTT.

This CDR3 is CAWTPLGLAGRGSYEQYF. The CDR3 region has the DNA TGTGCCTGGACTCCCCTGGGGCTAGCGGGCCGGGGCTCCTACGAGCAGTACTTC. The chain recombines TRBV30 with TRBJ2-7; 8 positions agree with TRBD2. V dropped 4 bases and J dropped 0; count of bases not matched to a gene: 17. CDR1 is GTSNPN, CDR2 SVGIG, per germline (reference sequence). The CDR3 contains 18 residues.

The chain combines TRBV25-1 with TRBJ2-5; 9 nucleotides match TRBD2. V lost 3 bases and J lost 2; bases outside the gene matches: 10. Germline CDR1 and CDR2: MGHDK and SYGVNS. The CDR3 contains 17 residues. CDR3 bases: TGTGCCAGCAGTGACTCGAGGGCGGGGGGGCTTCAAGAGACCCAGTACTTC. Its protein is CASSDSRAGGLQETQYF.

This chain uses TRBV5-8 with TRBJ1-1; D might be TRBD1 (5 bases). The germline V gene encodes CDR1 SGHTS and CDR2 YDEGEE. Trimming left V 1 base short and J 2 bases short, with 9 bases between. The CDR3 has 14 residues. CDR3 DNA: TGTGCCAGCAGCTTGTATAGGGGTAACACTGAAGCTTTCTTT. This encodes CASSLYRGNTEAFF.